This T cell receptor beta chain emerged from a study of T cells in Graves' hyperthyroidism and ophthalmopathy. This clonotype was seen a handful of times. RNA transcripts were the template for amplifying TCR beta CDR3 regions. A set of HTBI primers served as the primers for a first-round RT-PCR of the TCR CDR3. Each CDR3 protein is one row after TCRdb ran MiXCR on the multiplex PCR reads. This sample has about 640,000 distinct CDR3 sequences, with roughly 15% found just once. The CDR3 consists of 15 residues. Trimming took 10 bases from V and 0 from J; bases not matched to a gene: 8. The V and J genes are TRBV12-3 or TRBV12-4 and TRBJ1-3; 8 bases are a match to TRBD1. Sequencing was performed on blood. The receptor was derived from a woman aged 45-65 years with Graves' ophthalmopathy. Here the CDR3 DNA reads TGTGCCACCTCCGGGACAGGAGACTCTGGAAACACCATATATTTT. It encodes CATSGTGDSGNTIYF.